The sequence of this T cell receptor beta chain was determined in a study of blood T cell repertoires in COVID-19 (dated by TCRdb to about 2020). About the study as a whole: The collaborator samples originated in the United States, Italy and Spain and spanned the acute and convalescent phases of COVID-19. The prospective study material was composed of cDNA or gDNA derived from T cells, B-cell-depleted T cells, or PBMCs. Subjects who had been exposed to COVID-19, were actively infected with it, or had recovered from it provided the deeply sampled blood TCRbeta repertoires that made up the dataset. The repertoires were released in a freely available public database intended as a resource for research on the immune response to SARS-CoV-2. Samples came from the ongoing ImmuneRACE study (first 160 participants) plus 1,254 subjects from 6 global collaborators. Nearly every sample came with metadata listing a de-identified subject ID, COVID-19 status, age in years and sex. Where available, HLA class I and class II types were taken from metadata supplied by the sample provider and were not determined by assay-based typing. Points the paper makes about the study in general: Clinical and demographic metadata were provided uncurated, with the amount varying by source and participant.

Spanning cysteine to phenylalanine, the CDR3 consists of 17 amino acids. Only the CDR3 region is kept as DNA, spanning 51 bases read in frame from base 1. Germline trimming amounts to 0 bases on V and 8 bases on J, with 12 as the count of junction bases outside the gene matches. CDR1 LGHNA and CDR2 YNFKEQ are derived from the germline V gene. A note on this clone: There is no known antigen for this receptor. No much larger clonotype is one base removed from it; base qualities were not supplied.

Participants in the prospective study were enrolled through a virtual design, were aged about 18 to 90 years, and lived in approximately 25 United States geographic areas. Cohort assignment in the prospective study relied on participant-reported clinical history from a screening survey and a study questionnaire. Recovered participants in ImmuneRACE Cohort 3 were defined as having two consecutive negative NP/OP PCR tests, clearance from a healthcare professional, or resolution of symptoms. In the prospective study, mobile phlebotomists collected whole blood, serum and a nasopharyngeal or oropharyngeal swab from each participant. Prospective study participants could optionally give additional blood draws and questionnaires over a roughly two-month period. Prospective study blood samples were shipped either frozen or at room temperature before DNA extraction. TCRbeta CDR3 regions were amplified from genomic DNA by means of the immunoSEQ Assay, a bias-controlled multiplex PCR. The study's processing was this. Within the assay, amplification of reference gene primers was used to estimate how many nucleated cells each sample contained. Sequence reads were collapsed and filtered to measure the absolute abundance of every unique TCRbeta CDR3 rearrangement. For each sample, productive Simpson clonality was calculated by taking the square root of Simpson's diversity index across productive rearrangements. Not all clones reach the TCRdb copy of this immuneACCESS table, which keeps in-frame sequences only. Checked studies attribute under half of the gap to unresolved V genes and leave the rest unexplained. The V and J calls and the clone size are those of that table, but D and trimming were determined from the DNA. The sample table holds hundreds of thousands of clones, of which about 89% were seen once. Around a tenth of the sample rests with the top ten.

The sequence is built from TRBV4-2 and TRBJ2-1; 8 of the junction bases match TRBD1. Input material: PBMCs or T cells enriched from blood (not recorded which). The receptor was derived from a woman between 35 and 50 years old who had recovered from COVID-19. DNA sequence: TGTGCCAGCAGCCAAGAGAGAAGGACAGGGAGTTTGCATGAGCAGTTCTTC. It specifies CASSQERRTGSLHEQFF.